This passage covers 11 T cell receptor beta chains from one sample sequenced in a study of graft-versus-host responses after intestinal transplantation. The protocol was immunoSEQ multiplex PCR, while the TCRdb copy is restricted to in-frame clones and leaves out a portion. The table lists some 15,000 clones, roughly 84% of them singletons. Intraepithelial lymphocytes and lamina propria lymphocytes were released through processing of graft tissue. The material was ileum tissue, obtained around 580 days after intestinal transplantation. These receptor sequences come from a human patient who received an intestinal transplant, so some T cells may come from the graft donor.

This clone came up once. The V and J genes are TRBV19 and TRBJ2-5; TRBD1 agrees at 7 bases. The V segment lost 8 bases and the J segment 4 bases; nucleotides outside the gene matches: 7. Germline V gene data show CDR1 as LNHDA and CDR2 as SQIVND (reference sequence). CDR3 length: 13 residues. DNA of the CDR3: TGTGCCAGTGATACCAGGGGGACAGAGACCCAGTACTTC. Protein product: CASDTRGTETQYF.

The gene calls are TRBV7-9 and TRBJ2-5; TRBD2 aligns across 7 bases. The CDR3 is 15 amino acids. Germline CDR1 reads SEHNR; CDR2 reads FQNEAQ (reference sequence). V shed 2 bases and J 1 base; nucleotides not matched to a gene: 4. CDR3 DNA: TGTGCCAGCAGCTTATCCGTAGCGGGCCAAGAGACCCAGTACTTC. Amino acid sequence: CASSLSVAGQETQYF.

In nucleotides, the CDR3 is TGTGCCAGAAGCTTGGAGGACCAAGAGACCCAGTACTTC. It translates to CARSLEDQETQYF. The rearrangement uses TRBV5-3 and TRBJ2-5, with D unresolved. TRBV5-3 is flagged as an ORF with uncertain function. V lost 0 bases, J lost 0 bases, and 3 bases lay in between. The CDR3 totals 13 residues.

The genes are TRBV5-1 and TRBJ2-3; the match to TRBD1 covers 8 bases. In germline, CDR1 is SGHRS, CDR2 YFSETQ. This CDR3 is 15 amino acids long. J gave up 6 bases and V 0 bases, and 6 bases lay outside the gene matches. CDR3 amino acids: CASSLDGQGSDTQYF. The CDR3 DNA follows: TGCGCCAGCAGCTTGGACGGACAGGGCTCCGATACGCAGTATTTT.

The CDR3 sequence: CASSRTAYTEAFF. The CDR3 bases are TGTGCCAGCAGCCGGACAGCTTACACTGAAGCTTTCTTT. The rearrangement links TRBV7-9 to TRBJ1-1, with D possibly matching TRBD1 (6 bases). Germline-derived CDR1 and CDR2 are SEHNR and FQNEAQ (reference sequence). Trimming cost V 5 bases and J 3 bases, with 10 bases left between them. CDR3 size: 13 residues.

The rearrangement joins TRBV11-3 to TRBJ1-2, with 8 bases matching TRBD1. J was trimmed by 13 bases and V by 2 bases; bases with no gene match: 6. The CDR3 covers 12 residues. Germline V gene data show CDR1 as SGHNT and CDR2 as YENEEA. The CDR3 bases are TGTGCCAGCAGCTTATCGCAGGGGGCGTTCACCTTC. Residues: CASSLSQGAFTF.

The chain combines TRBV7-8 with TRBJ2-7; weak D call: TRBD2 (7 bases). Trimming took off 4 bases at V and 6 bases at J, with 22 bases between the two ends. Germline-derived CDR1 and CDR2 are SGHVS and FQNEAQ. This CDR3 comprises 16 residues. The CDR3 nucleotides read TGTGCCAGCAGCTCCTACCTAGGGCGAGGGGGGGGCGAGCAGTACTTC. Residues: CASSSYLGRGGGEQYF.

This chain links TRBV9 with TRBJ1-3, with D perhaps TRBD1 (6 bases). The germline V gene has CDR1 SGDLS and CDR2 YYNGEE. V was cut by 3 bases and J by 8 bases, with 15 bases left in between. The CDR3 is 14 amino acids. Here the CDR3 DNA reads TGTGCCAGCAGCGCCCACCTGGGACAAGACACCATATATTTT. Translating gives CASSAHLGQDTIYF.

The chain carries TRBV6-5 and TRBJ2-1, with 7 positions matching TRBD2. J was trimmed by 0 bases and V by 0 bases; bases with no gene match: 2. The CDR3 loop spans 16 amino acids. Looked up from germline, CDR1 is MNHEY and CDR2 is SVGAGI. Written as DNA, the CDR3 is TGTGCCAGCAGTTACTCAAGCGGGGTCTCCTACAATGAGCAGTTCTTC. This sequence encodes CASSYSSGVSYNEQFF.

The chain has TRBV11-2 and TRBJ2-5, with 7 bases aligning to TRBD2. The CDR3 is made up of 15 amino acids. The V and J ends lost 0 bases and 5 bases, in that order; junction bases with no gene match: 6. Germline lookup yields CDR1 SGHAT and CDR2 FQNNGV. The CDR3 region has the DNA TGTGCCAGCAGCTTAGATCACGGGGGAGGGGAGACCCAGTACTTC. This translates into CASSLDHGGGETQYF.

The chain is built from TRBV10-1 and TRBJ2-5; no clear D gene. Trimming cost V 3 bases and J 4 bases, with 6 bases left between them. The CDR3 length is 12 residues. In germline, CDR1 is WNHNN, CDR2 SYGVQD (reference sequence). The CDR3 DNA sequence: TGCGCCAGCAGTGACGGCGGAGAGACCCAGTACTTC. Encoded protein: CASSDGGETQYF.